Below are 3 T cell receptor beta chains sequenced from a single sample in a study of T cell repertoires in cytomegalovirus infection. TCRdb called the reads again in MiXCR, with one record for every CDR3 protein. The data show fewer than 1,000,000 distinct CDR3 sequences, around a third seen once. Their specific antigens are unknown. The sample here was cultured CD8+ T cells from PBMCs, taken from culture after CMV antigen stimulation. The receptors stem from a human donor in good health (CMV status not recorded). Some clones in this sample may be carry-over from other donors' samples.

This clonotype occurred a few times. This sequence joins TRBV11-2 and TRBJ2-1; 10 bases line up with TRBD1. The CDR3 is 11 residues long. CDR1 is SGHAT and CDR2 is FQNNGV in the germline V gene. Unmatched junction bases numbered 3, after V lost 6 bases and J lost 13 bases. CDR3 nucleotide sequence: TGTGCCAGCAGACGACAGGGGGCTCAGTTCTTC. Amino acid sequence: CASRRQGAQFF.

This clonotype turned up a few times. The DNA for the CDR3 is TGTGCCAGCACTAAAAACAGGGACAAAGGCTATGGCTACACCTTC. Residues: CASTKNRDKGYGYTF. The chain uses TRBV6-1 and TRBJ1-2; D might be TRBD1 (6 bases). The CDR3 consists of 15 residues. Germline V gene sequence: CDR1 MNHNS, CDR2 SASEGT. V lost 7 bases to trimming and J lost 4 bases, with 19 bases between them.

The table lists this clonotype with a count of one. The chain uses TRBV5-1 and TRBJ1-2; tentatively, D is TRBD1 (5 bases). Germline CDR1 and CDR2: SGHRS and YFSETQ. V was clipped by 1 base and J by 6 bases, with 16 bases between them. This CDR3 has 15 residues. CDR3 loop: CASSLSGREVDGYTF. The CDR3 DNA is TGCGCCAGCAGCTTGTCGGGGCGAGAGGTGGATGGCTACACCTTC.